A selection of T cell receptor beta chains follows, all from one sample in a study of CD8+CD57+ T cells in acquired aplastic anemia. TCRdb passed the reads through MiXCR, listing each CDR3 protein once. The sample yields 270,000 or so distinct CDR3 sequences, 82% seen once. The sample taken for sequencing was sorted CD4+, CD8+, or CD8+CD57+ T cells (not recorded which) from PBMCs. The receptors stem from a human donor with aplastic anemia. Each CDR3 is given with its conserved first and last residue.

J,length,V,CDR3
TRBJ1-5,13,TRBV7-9,CASSPTHYEPQLW
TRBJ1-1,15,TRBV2,CASSWDLTANTEAFF
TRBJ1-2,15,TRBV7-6,CASSSDRGLTPLHTF
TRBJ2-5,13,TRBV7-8,CASSFAYQETQYF
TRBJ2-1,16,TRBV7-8,CASSQGGGHDQDEQFF
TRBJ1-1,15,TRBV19,CASSLEQTGNTEAFF
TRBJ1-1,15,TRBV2,CASGVGVTDTHDAFF
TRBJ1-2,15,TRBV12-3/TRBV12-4,CASSSVGGALLGYTF
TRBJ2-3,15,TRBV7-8,CASSLGGGRTTQYYF
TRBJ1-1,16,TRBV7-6,CASSLALEHSFYEAFF
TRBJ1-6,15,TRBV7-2,CASSSQGQGISPLHF
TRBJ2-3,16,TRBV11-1,CASSPTGTGHTDTQYF
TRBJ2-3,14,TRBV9,CASSVAADTDTFGF
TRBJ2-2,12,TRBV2,CASRLEVGRLFF
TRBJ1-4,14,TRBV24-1,CAISDAGLNEKLFF
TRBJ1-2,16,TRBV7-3,CASSSRGRGLYEGYTF
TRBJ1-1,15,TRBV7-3,CASSFVLRADTEAFF
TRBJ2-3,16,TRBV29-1,CSVDTSGFGGADTQYF
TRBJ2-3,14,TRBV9,CASSGGAGNTGEHF
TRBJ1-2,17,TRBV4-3,CASSQDGGEGGGGGYTF
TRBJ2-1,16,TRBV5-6,CASRWMSRGGSDEQFF
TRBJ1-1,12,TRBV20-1,CSARDGLSEAFF
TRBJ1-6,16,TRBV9,CASSADTASHNFPLHF
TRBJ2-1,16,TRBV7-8,CASSFQPNGTADEQFF
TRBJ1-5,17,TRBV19,CASSAGGTANSNQPQHF
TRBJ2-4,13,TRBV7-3,CASSGEAGTVQYF
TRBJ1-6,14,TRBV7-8,CASSFNPDDTALHF
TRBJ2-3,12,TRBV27,CASSFLADTQYF
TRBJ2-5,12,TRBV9,CASQGARKIQYF
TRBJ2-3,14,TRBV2,CASGFAGGDKQYFF
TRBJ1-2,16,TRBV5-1,CASSVGRIELNYGYTF
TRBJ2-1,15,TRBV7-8,CASSLARGPYTEQFF
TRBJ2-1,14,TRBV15,CATSRGSDHNTQFF
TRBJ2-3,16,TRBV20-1,CSARNWGDKSTDTQYF
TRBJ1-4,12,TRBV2,CASGSPGEKLFF
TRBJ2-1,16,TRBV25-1,CASSELGLTSYDEQFF
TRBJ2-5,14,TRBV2,CASGDGGTDTTHYF
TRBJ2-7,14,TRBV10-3,CAISQGLSSYEQYF
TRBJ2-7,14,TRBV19,CASSLAKGDYEQHF
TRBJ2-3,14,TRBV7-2,CASSFAADGTALYF
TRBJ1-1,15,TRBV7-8,CASSLTSATGALFFF
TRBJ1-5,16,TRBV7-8,CASSLGSPGSNQPQHF